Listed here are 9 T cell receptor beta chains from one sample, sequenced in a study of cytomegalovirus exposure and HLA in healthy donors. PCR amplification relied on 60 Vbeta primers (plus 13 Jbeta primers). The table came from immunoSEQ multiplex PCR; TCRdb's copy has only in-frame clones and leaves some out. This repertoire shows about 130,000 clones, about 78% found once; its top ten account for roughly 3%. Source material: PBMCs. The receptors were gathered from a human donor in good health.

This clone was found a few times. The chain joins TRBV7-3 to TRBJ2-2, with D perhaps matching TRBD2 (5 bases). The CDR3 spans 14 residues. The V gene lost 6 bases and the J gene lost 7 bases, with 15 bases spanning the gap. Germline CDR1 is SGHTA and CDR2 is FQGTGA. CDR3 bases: TGTGCCAGCAGAAAAGAAAGGGCGGGCGGGGAGCTGTTTTTT. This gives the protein CASRKERAGGELFF.

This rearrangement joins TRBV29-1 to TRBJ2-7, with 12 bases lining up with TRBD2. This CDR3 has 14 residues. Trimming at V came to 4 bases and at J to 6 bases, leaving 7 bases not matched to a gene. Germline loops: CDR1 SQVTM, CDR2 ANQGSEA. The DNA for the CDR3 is TGCAGCGTTGCCGCGACTAGCGGGAGCGGCGAGCAGTACTTC. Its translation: CSVAATSGSGEQYF.

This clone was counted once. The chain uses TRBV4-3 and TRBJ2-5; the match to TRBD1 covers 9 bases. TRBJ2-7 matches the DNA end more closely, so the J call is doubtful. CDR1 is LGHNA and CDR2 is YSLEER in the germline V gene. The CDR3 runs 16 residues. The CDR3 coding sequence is TGCGCCAGCAGCCAAGATCGGGGGACAGGGTGGTACGAGCAGTACTTC. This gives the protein CASSQDRGTGWYEQYF.

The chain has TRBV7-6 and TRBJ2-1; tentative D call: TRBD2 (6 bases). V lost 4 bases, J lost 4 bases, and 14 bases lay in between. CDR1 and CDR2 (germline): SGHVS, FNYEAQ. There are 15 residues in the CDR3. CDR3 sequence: CASSSISGPYNEQFF. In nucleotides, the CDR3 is TGTGCCAGCAGCTCCATTAGCGGACCTTACAATGAGCAGTTCTTC.

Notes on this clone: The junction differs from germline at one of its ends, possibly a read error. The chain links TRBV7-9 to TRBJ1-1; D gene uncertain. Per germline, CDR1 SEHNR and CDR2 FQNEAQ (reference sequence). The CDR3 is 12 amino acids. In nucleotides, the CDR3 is TGTTCCAGCAGCTTAGGTTTTTCGGTAGCTTTCTTT. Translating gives CSSSLGFSVAFF. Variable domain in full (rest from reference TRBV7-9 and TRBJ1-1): DTGVSQNPRHKITKRGQNVTFRCDPISEHNRLYWYRQTLGQGPEFLTYFQNEAQLEKSRLLSDRFSAERPKGSFSTLEIQRTEQGDSAMYLCSSSLGFSVAFFGQGTRLTVV.

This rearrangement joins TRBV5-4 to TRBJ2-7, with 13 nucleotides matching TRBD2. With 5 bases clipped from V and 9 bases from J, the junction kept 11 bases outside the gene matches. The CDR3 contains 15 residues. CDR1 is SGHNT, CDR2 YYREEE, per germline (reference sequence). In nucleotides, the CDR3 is TGTGCCAGCAGTTCCGGGACTAGCGGGACTCGAGCGCAGTACTTC. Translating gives CASSSGTSGTRAQYF.

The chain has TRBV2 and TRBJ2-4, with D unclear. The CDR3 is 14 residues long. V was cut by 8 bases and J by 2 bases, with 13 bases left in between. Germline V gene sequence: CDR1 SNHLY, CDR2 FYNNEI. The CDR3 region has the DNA TGTGCCAGCCAGATCCCAAACCCCAAAAACATTCAGTACTTC. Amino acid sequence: CASQIPNPKNIQYF.

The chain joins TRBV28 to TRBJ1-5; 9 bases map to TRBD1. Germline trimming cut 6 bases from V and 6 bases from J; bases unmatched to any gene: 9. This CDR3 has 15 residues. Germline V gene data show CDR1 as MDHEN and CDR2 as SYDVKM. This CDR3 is CASSLSGQGSQPQHF. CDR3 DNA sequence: TGTGCCAGCAGCCTATCTGGACAGGGGAGTCAGCCCCAGCATTTT.

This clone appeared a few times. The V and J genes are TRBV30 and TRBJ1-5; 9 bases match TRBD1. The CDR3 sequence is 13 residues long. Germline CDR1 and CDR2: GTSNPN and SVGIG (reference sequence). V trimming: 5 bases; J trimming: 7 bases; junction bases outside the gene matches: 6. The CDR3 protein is CAWATGGEQPQHF. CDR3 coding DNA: TGTGCCTGGGCGACAGGGGGGGAGCAGCCCCAGCATTTT.